A single sample is the source of the 7 T cell receptor beta chains below, sequenced in a study of shared clonotypes between healthy human individuals (dated by TCRdb to the early 2020s). Library preparation was by the immunoSEQ multiplex PCR assay. TCRdb provides this immuneACCESS table in a form limited to in-frame rearrangements. Some clones are lacking; in checked studies, under half of them reflect an unresolved V gene, and why the rest are absent is not known. Here the sample has more than 2 million clones; approximately 94% occur a single time. The top ten hold roughly 1% of the sample. CD8 naive samples consisted of CD45RO-negative cells that were positively selected for CCR7, yielding a CD45RA+CCR7+ population without TemRA cells. The material sequenced was naive CD8+ T cells sorted from blood. The meaning of the sample's cell subset or site label: CD45RA+CCR7+. The receptors stem from a man aged 18 to 30 in good health.

This chain uses TRBV27 with TRBJ2-7, with D tentatively TRBD2 (6 bases). CDR3 size: 11 residues. The V gene lost 6 bases and the J gene lost 5 bases, with 8 bases spanning the gap. CDR1 and CDR2 from the germline V gene are MNHEY and SMNVEV (reference sequence). CDR3 sequence (DNA): TGTGCCAGCAGCGCGGGACACGAGCAGTACTTC. It codes for CASSAGHEQYF.

The J gene is TRBJ2-7, the V gene TRBV10-2; 9 bases agree with TRBD2. The CDR3 runs 16 residues. V was pared by 0 bases and J by 6 bases, with 9 bases of the junction left unmatched. From germline, CDR1 is WSHSY and CDR2 SAAADI. The DNA of the CDR3 is TGCGCCAGCAGTGAGTCTGGCGGGAGGGCCCTCAGCGAGCAGTACTTC. Its protein is CASSESGGRALSEQYF.

CDR3 DNA: TGCGCCAGCAGTGAAAAGGGAGAATGGGGCCCCCGTTCCAATGAGCAGTTCTTC. Protein: CASSEKGEWGPRSNEQFF. V usage is TRBV10-1 and J usage is TRBJ2-1; D tentatively reads TRBD1 or TRBD2 (5 bases each). Between the trimmed V and J ends, which lost 3 bases and 6 bases, there was a span of 24 bases. CDR3 length equals 18 residues. CDR1 WNHNN and CDR2 SYGVQD come from the germline V gene (reference sequence).

This chain links TRBV7-9 with TRBJ2-5, with a weak D call TRBD2 (5 bases). With the DNA end fitting TRBJ2-7 better, the J assignment may be wrong. The CDR3 covers 12 residues. Looked up from germline, CDR1 is SEHNR and CDR2 is FQNEAQ (reference sequence). Here the CDR3 DNA reads TGTGCCAGCAGCTTAGCCGCGGGCGAGCAGTACTTC. Amino acids: CASSLAAGEQYF.

The J gene is TRBJ2-1, the V gene TRBV5-4, with 11 bases lining up with TRBD2. Germline V CDR1 and CDR2: SGHNT, YYREEE (reference sequence). CDR3 length: 16 residues. V gave up 4 bases and J gave up 9 bases; unmatched junction bases: 12. The CDR3 region has the DNA TGTGCCAGCAGCCCCCTGCGTAGCGGGGGGGCTAGTGAGCAGTTCTTC. Protein sequence: CASSPLRSGGASEQFF.

The chain couples TRBV10-3 to TRBJ2-7; D is perhaps TRBD2 (5 bases). This CDR3 is 14 amino acids long. Trimming removed 6 bases from V and 3 bases from J, with 15 bases in between. Looked up from germline, CDR1 is ENHRY and CDR2 is SYGVKD. The CDR3 here is CAISQGHGGYEQYF. The CDR3 bases are TGTGCCATCAGCCAAGGCCATGGAGGCTACGAGCAGTACTTC.

The rearrangement links TRBV7-2 to TRBJ2-7; 9 nucleotides match TRBD1. The CDR3 has 12 residues. Germline loops: CDR1 SGHTA, CDR2 FQGNSA. The ends lost 6 bases at V and 4 bases at J; junction bases unmatched: 1. DNA for the CDR3: TGTGCCAGCAGGGGGACAGGGTACGAGCAGTACTTC. Protein product: CASRGTGYEQYF. The full variable domain, in which reference TRBV7-2 and TRBJ2-7 provide the parts outside the CDR3, is GAGVSQSPSNKVTEKGKDVELRCDPISGHTALYWYRQSLGQGLEFLIYFQGNSAPDKSGLPSDRFSAERTGGSVSTLTIQRTQQEDSAVYLCASRGTGYEQYFGPGTRLTVT.